Detailed here is one T cell receptor beta chain. Antigen specificity is unknown. Clones were read by immunoSEQ multiplex PCR, and TCRdb kept only the in-frame ones, dropping some. The data contain around 95,000 clones, around nine tenths of them singletons. The data derive from a study of T cell responses to AZD1222 COVID-19 vaccine. Study information: Second doses at about 4 or about 12 weeks were pooled.

Whole-study results and caveats: Repertoires were collected only later (after the peak T cell response had occurred). Spike was spanned by vaccine-associated CD4 TCRs, with dominance at 160-218 and 743-854. Donors were mostly white British, more females; clonal diversity possibly underestimated.

With 1 base removed from V and 0 bases from J, the gap between germline ends came to 10 bases. The germline gives CDR1 SGHAT, CDR2 FQNNGV. This CDR3 comprises 15 residues. The rearrangement links TRBV11-2 to TRBJ2-7; D not resolved. Sequencing used peripheral blood, obtained on day 0 of AZD1222 vaccination. This clonotype originated in an adult in good health. The CDR3 nucleotides read TGTGCCAGCAGCTTAGGGCGGACCTCCTCCTACGAGCAGTACTTC. Protein product: CASSLGRTSSYEQYF.